The sequence of this T cell receptor beta chain was determined in a study of shared clonotypes between healthy human individuals. In the study overall: Three CD4 naive, three CD4 memory, two CD8 naive and one CD8 memory plate were used per donor.

The junction had 2 bases not matched to a gene; V was cut back by 6 bases and J by 4 bases. Per the germline V gene, CDR1 is MNHEY and CDR2 is SVGAGI. CDR3 length: 13 residues. Using immunoSEQ multiplex PCR, the repertoire was profiled, and TCRdb retains in-frame clones only, with some absent. The sample records about 1.5 million clones, 95% to 99% being singletons. The specimen was naive CD4+ T cells sorted from blood. Documented subset: CD45RA+ positively selected. The chain recombines TRBV6-5 with TRBJ1-4; TRBD1 aligns across 7 bases. This receptor was obtained from a young man in good health. The CDR3: CASRRDSNEKLFF. CDR3 DNA: TGTGCCAGCAGGAGGGACAGTAATGAAAAACTGTTTTTT.